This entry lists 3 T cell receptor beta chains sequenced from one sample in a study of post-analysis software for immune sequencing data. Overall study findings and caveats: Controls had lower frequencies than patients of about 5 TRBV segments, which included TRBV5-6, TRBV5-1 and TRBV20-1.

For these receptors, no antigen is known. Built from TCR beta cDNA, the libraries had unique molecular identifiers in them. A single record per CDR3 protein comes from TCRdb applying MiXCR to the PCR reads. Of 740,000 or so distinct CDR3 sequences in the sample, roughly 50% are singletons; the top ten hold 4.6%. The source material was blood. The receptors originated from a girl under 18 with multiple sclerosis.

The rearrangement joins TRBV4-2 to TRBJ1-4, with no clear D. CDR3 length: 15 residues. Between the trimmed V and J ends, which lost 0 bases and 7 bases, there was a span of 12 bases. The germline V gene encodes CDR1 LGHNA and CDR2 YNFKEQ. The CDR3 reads CASSQESTSGEKLFF. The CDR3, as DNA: TGTGCCAGCAGCCAAGAATCGACCTCGGGTGAAAAACTGTTTTTT.

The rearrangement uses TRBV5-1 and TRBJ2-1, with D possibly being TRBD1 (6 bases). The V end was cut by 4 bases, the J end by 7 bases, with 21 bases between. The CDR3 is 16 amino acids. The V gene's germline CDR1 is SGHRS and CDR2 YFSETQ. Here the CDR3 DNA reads TGCGCCAGCAGCCGCGTCGACAGGCCTAGGAATAATGAGCAGTTCTTC. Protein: CASSRVDRPRNNEQFF.

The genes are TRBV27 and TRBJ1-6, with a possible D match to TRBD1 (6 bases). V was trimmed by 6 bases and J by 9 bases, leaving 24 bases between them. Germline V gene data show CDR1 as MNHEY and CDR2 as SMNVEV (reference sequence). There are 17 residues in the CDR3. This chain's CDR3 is CASSLKPGTGHGSPLHF. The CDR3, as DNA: TGTGCCAGCAGCCTGAAACCGGGAACAGGGCATGGTTCACCCCTCCACTTT.